This entry lists 8 T cell receptor beta chains sequenced from one sample in a study of shared clonotypes between healthy human individuals. Here immunoSEQ multiplex PCR was the method, and the copy in TCRdb shows in-frame clones only, minus some. The sample lists around 330,000 clones, around 72% occurring once. Sample: memory CD4+ T cells sorted from blood. Subset indicated: CD45RA-negative fraction. The receptors shown here come from a man aged 25-40 years in good health.

The chain recombines TRBV7-2 with TRBJ1-2, with 8 bases matching TRBD1. J gave up 7 bases and V 1 base, and 5 bases lay outside the gene matches. The length of the CDR3 is 14 residues. Germline CDR1 SGHTA, CDR2 FQGNSA. The DNA for the CDR3 is TGTGCCAGCAGCTTAGTCGGACAGGGTCGTGGCTACACCTTC. Its translation is CASSLVGQGRGYTF.

The J gene is TRBJ2-1, the V gene TRBV27; 12 positions agree with TRBD2. V shed 5 bases, J shed 5 bases, and the junction held 10 bases outside the gene matches. This CDR3 spans 17 amino acids. Germline values: CDR1 MNHEY, CDR2 SMNVEV (reference sequence). CDR3 bases: TGTGCCAGCAGTCCCCAACGGGGACTAGCGGGTCACAATGAGCAGTTCTTC. This gives the protein CASSPQRGLAGHNEQFF.

The rearrangement uses TRBV7-2 and TRBJ1-1; D unresolved. Germline CDR1 reads SGHTA; CDR2 reads FQGNSA. V lost 8 bases and J lost 1, with 8 bases in between. The CDR3 totals 12 residues. This CDR3 reads CASENPNTEAFF. The CDR3 region has the DNA TGTGCCAGCGAAAACCCGAACACTGAAGCTTTCTTT.

The J gene is TRBJ2-1, the V gene TRBV25-1, with a weak D call TRBD2 (5 bases). The V gene lost 0 bases and the J gene lost 0 bases, with 9 bases spanning the gap. CDR3 size: 16 residues. Per the germline V gene, CDR1 is MGHDK and CDR2 is SYGVNS. CDR3: CASSEYAGSSYNEQFF. CDR3 nucleotide sequence: TGTGCCAGCAGTGAATATGCGGGCAGCTCCTACAATGAGCAGTTCTTC.

J is TRBJ2-2 and V is TRBV14, with unresolved D. This CDR3 has 13 residues. V gave up 1 base and J gave up 8 bases, with 8 bases separating them. From germline, CDR1 is SGHDN and CDR2 FVKESK. The CDR3 is CASSQVRKGELFF. CDR3 nucleotides: TGTGCCAGCAGCCAAGTTCGTAAGGGGGAGCTGTTTTTT.

The chain uses TRBV18 and TRBJ1-6, with D hard to call. Germline V gene lookup returns CDR1 KGHSH and CDR2 LQKENI. V dropped 5 bases and J dropped 9 bases, with 14 bases sitting between them. The CDR3 runs to 14 residues. In nucleotides, the CDR3 is TGTGCCAGCTCAGACACGGCGGAATCTTCACCCCTCCACTTT. This translates into CASSDTAESSPLHF.

This clone was detected once. This chain uses TRBV28 with TRBJ2-1, with D possibly being TRBD1 (6 bases). Germline loops: CDR1 MDHEN, CDR2 SYDVKM. The germline V and J ends were trimmed by 5 bases and 6 bases, with 20 bases remaining between them. The CDR3 loop spans 16 amino acids. In DNA form, the CDR3 reads TGTGCCAGCAGTCCCCGGGACACCAGGTCGAGCAATGAGCAGTTCTTC. Translated: CASSPRDTRSSNEQFF.

Only one count was recorded for this clone. The gene calls are TRBV29-1 and TRBJ1-4; D remains ambiguous. The CDR3 totals 13 residues. From germline, CDR1 is SQVTM and CDR2 ANQGSEA. V lost 3 bases, J lost 7 bases, and 12 bases lay in between. This chain's CDR3 is CSVDKGSGEKLFF. The CDR3, as DNA: TGCAGCGTTGATAAGGGTTCTGGTGAAAAACTGTTTTTT.